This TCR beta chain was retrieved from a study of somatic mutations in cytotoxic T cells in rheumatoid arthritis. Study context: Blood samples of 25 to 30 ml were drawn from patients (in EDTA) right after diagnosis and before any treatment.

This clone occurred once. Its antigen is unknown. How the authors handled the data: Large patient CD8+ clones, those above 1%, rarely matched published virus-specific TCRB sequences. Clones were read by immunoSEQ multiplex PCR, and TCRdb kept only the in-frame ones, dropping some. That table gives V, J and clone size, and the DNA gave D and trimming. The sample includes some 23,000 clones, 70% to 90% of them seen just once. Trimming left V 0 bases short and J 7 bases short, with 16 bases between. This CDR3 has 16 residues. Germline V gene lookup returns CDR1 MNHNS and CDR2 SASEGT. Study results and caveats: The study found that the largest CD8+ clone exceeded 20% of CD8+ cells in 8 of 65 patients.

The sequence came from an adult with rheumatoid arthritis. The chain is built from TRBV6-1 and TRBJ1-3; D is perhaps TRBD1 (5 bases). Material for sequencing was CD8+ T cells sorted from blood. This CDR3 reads CASSEAPGITGNTIYF. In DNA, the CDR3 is TGTGCCAGCAGTGAAGCGCCAGGGATTACCGGGAACACCATATATTTT.